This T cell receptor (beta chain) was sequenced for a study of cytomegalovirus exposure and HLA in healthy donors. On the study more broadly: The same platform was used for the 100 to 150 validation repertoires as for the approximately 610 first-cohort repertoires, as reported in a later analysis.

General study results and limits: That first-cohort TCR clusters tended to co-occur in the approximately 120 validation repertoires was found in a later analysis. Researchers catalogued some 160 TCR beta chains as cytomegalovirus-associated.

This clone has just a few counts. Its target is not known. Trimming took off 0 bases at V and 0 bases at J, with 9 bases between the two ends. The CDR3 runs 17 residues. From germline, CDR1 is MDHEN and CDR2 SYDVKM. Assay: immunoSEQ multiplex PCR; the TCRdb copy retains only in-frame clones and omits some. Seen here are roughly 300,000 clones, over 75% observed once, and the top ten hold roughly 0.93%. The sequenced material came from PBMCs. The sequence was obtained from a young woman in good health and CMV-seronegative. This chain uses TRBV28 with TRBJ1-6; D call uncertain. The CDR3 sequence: CASSLWTESSYNSPLHF. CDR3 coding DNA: TGTGCCAGCAGTTTATGGACGGAGAGCTCCTATAATTCACCCCTCCACTTT.